The 12 T cell receptor beta chains below come from one sample, sequenced in a study of blood T cell repertoires in COVID-19. Repertoires were generated with immunoSEQ multiplex PCR, while TCRdb's copy carries only in-frame clones and drops some. The data contain more than 200,000 clones, roughly 84% of them singletons. The sequencing sample was made of peripheral blood. These receptors were taken from a woman over 75 with COVID-19, enrolled during active disease.

This sequence joins TRBV2 and TRBJ1-3; D gene unclear. From germline, CDR1 is SNHLY and CDR2 FYNNEI. V was clipped by 4 bases and J by 0 bases, with 13 bases between them. The CDR3 runs to 16 residues. The CDR3 DNA is TGTGCCAGCAGTGGTGGCAGTTCTAGCTCTGGAAACACCATATATTTT. This translates into CASSGGSSSSGNTIYF. Combining the CDR3 with reference TRBV2 and TRBJ1-3 gives the whole variable domain EPEVTQTPSHQVTQMGQEVILRCVPISNHLYFYWYRQILGQKVEFLVSFYNNEISEKSEIFDDQFSVERPDGSNFTLKIRSTKLEDSAMYFCASSGGSSSSGNTIYFGEGSWLTVV.

The V gene is TRBV4-3, the J gene TRBJ1-4; the D gene is possibly TRBD1 (6 bases). Germline CDR1 reads LGHNA; CDR2 reads YSLEER. The CDR3 extends over 15 amino acids. The V and J ends lost 0 bases and 7 bases respectively, with 12 bases between them. The CDR3 bases are TGCGCCAGCAGCCAAGATCTGACAGGTGGTGAAAAACTGTTTTTT. As protein: CASSQDLTGGEKLFF.

The J gene is TRBJ1-1, the V gene TRBV3-1 (or the pseudogene TRBV3-2); 8 nucleotides line up with TRBD1. V was clipped by 5 bases and J by 2 bases; unmatched bases: 10. CDR1 and CDR2 (germline): LGHDT, YNNKEL (reference sequence). This CDR3 has 16 amino acids. CDR3 region: CASSYNRDRTNTEAFF. The CDR3 coding sequence is TGTGCCAGCAGCTACAACCGGGACAGGACAAACACTGAAGCTTTCTTT.

This clone was seen a few times. The gene calls are TRBV11-2 and TRBJ2-7, with 7 nucleotides matching TRBD2. Germline trimming cut 7 bases from V and 6 bases from J; bases unmatched to any gene: 12. Germline assignment: CDR1 SGHAT and CDR2 FQNNGV. This CDR3 has 14 residues. CDR3 sequence reads: CASTHRGDGGEQYV. As DNA, the CDR3 is TGTGCCAGCACTCACCGGGGGGACGGTGGCGAGCAGTACGTC.

The V gene is TRBV7-9, the J gene TRBJ2-3, with 9 bases that match TRBD2. Germline V lookup: CDR1 SEHNR, CDR2 FQNEAQ (reference sequence). V gave up 3 bases and J gave up 3 bases; unmatched junction bases: 7. The CDR3 sequence is 16 residues long. DNA of the CDR3: TGTGCCAGCAGCTTTGGGTTGCGGGGGGGGACAGATACGCAGTATTTT. It is translated as CASSFGLRGGTDTQYF.

The chain recombines TRBV6-6 with TRBJ2-4; the D gene is possibly TRBD2 (5 bases). The CDR3 spans 17 residues. The germline V and J ends were trimmed by 5 bases and 0 bases, with 17 bases remaining between them. Germline CDR1 and CDR2: MNHNY and SVGAGI (reference sequence). The CDR3 here is CASSPPRVGLAKNIQYF. CDR3 coding DNA: TGTGCCAGCAGTCCCCCGCGGGTGGGCTTAGCCAAAAACATTCAGTACTTC.

The genes are TRBV7-3 and TRBJ2-7, with D maybe TRBD1 (5 bases). The CDR3 has 15 residues. The V gene's germline CDR1 is SGHTA and CDR2 FQGTGA. The ends were cut back, 5 bases at V and 4 bases at J, with 18 bases in the middle. The CDR3 sequence is CASSASGNNRYEQYF. The CDR3, as DNA: TGTGCCAGCAGCGCTTCAGGGAACAATAGATACGAGCAGTACTTC.

V usage is TRBV10-3 and J usage is TRBJ1-1; D remains unclear. CDR1 and CDR2 from the germline V gene are ENHRY and SYGVKD. Deletions cut 3 bases from V and 7 bases from J, with 9 bases between. The CDR3 extends over 12 amino acids. The CDR3 is CAISEFPSEAFF. The CDR3 DNA is TGTGCCATCAGTGAATTCCCGAGTGAAGCTTTCTTT.

The rearrangement uses TRBV28 and TRBJ1-1, with 10 bases identical to TRBD1. J was trimmed by 10 bases and V by 5 bases; bases with no gene match: 4. Germline V gene data show CDR1 as MDHEN and CDR2 as SYDVKM. This CDR3 has 12 residues. The chain's CDR3 is CASSLRQGAAFF. The DNA for the CDR3 is TGTGCCAGCAGTCTAAGACAGGGGGCAGCTTTCTTT.

V usage is TRBV6-5 and J usage is TRBJ2-7, with D possibly being TRBD2 (6 bases). Germline lookup yields CDR1 MNHEY and CDR2 SVGAGI. The CDR3 loop spans 14 amino acids. V dropped 6 bases and J dropped 3 bases, with 15 bases sitting between them. CDR3 bases: TGTGCCAGCAGCCTTGGCGGGAAAGGCTACGAGCAGTACTTC. Translating gives CASSLGGKGYEQYF.

The chain recombines TRBV7-8 with TRBJ1-5, with D perhaps matching TRBD1 (5 bases). This CDR3 has 16 amino acids. The germline CDR1 and CDR2 sequences are SGHVS and FQNEAQ. The V end lost 5 bases, the J end lost 0 bases, and 14 bases lay between the germline ends. Written as DNA, the CDR3 is TGTGCCAGCAGCCGAGACAGTGTCAATAGCAATCAGCCCCAGCATTTT. Translation: CASSRDSVNSNQPQHF.

The V and J genes are TRBV4-1 and TRBJ2-1; 10 bases are a match to TRBD2. J lost 10 bases, V lost 5 bases, and 20 bases had no gene match. Germline V gene lookup returns CDR1 MGHRA and CDR2 YSYEKL. The CDR3 spans 18 residues. CDR3 in amino acids: CASSVSGASGGPRREQFF. CDR3 DNA sequence: TGCGCCAGCAGCGTAAGTGGTGCTAGCGGGGGCCCTCGGCGGGAGCAGTTCTTC.